The T cell receptor (beta chain) described here comes from a study of blood T cell repertoires in COVID-19. Study-level information: The United States, Italy and Spain were the sources of the acute and convalescent COVID-19 samples. PBMCs, B-cell-depleted T cells, or T cells were the source of the cDNA or gDNA that made up the material.

The germline gives CDR1 KGHDR, CDR2 SFDVKD. This CDR3 is built from 15 residues. The trim removed 4 bases at V and 6 bases at J, leaving 7 bases unmatched. This clone was picked up one time. Original data processing: Amplification with reference gene primers provided the estimates of nucleated cell counts. TCRdb's copy holds only in-frame clones and misses some; the assay was immunoSEQ multiplex PCR. The V and J calls and clone size were taken over from that table, and D and trimming were inferred from the DNA. Of 95,000 to 110,000 clones listed, approximately 88% are singletons. The chain couples TRBV24-1 to TRBJ2-4; 8 bases align to TRBD1. The material sequenced was peripheral blood. This receptor was taken from a woman aged 60-75 years with acute or convalescent COVID-19. The DNA of the CDR3 is TGTGCCACCAGTGACACGACAGGGGCGGGAAACATTCAGTACTTC. The encoded protein is CATSDTTGAGNIQYF.